Each of the 8 T cell receptor beta chains below was sequenced from the same sample in a study of cytomegalovirus exposure and HLA in healthy donors (dated 2017 in TCRdb). The library relied on the immunoSEQ multiplex PCR assay. Imported from immuneACCESS, the table was reduced by TCRdb to in-frame sequences with V and J called. These copies leave out some clones; in studies compared against another copy, an unresolved V gene accounts for under half, and the cause of the remainder is not known. This sample lists about 150,000 clones; roughly nine tenths were detected once. The ten most abundant clones make up about 3% of the sample. Sequences were obtained from PBMCs. These TCRs come from a woman younger than 35 in good health and CMV-seropositive.

This sequence joins TRBV5-1 and TRBJ2-5; D gene ambiguous. Germline V gene sequence: CDR1 SGHRS, CDR2 YFSETQ. V dropped 2 bases and J dropped 4 bases, with 12 bases sitting between them. CDR3 size: 14 residues. CDR3 sequence: CASSFEAVGETQYF. In DNA form, the CDR3 reads TGCGCCAGCAGCTTTGAGGCAGTCGGAGAGACCCAGTACTTC.

The chain uses TRBV5-4 and TRBJ2-4; D is perhaps TRBD1 (6 bases). The CDR3 has 14 residues. Germline loops: CDR1 SGHNT, CDR2 YYREEE (reference sequence). V shed 3 bases and J shed 3 bases, with 10 bases lying between them. The DNA of the CDR3 is TGTGCCAGCAGCTCAGGGGAGAGCAAAAACATTCAGTACTTC. This sequence encodes CASSSGESKNIQYF.

This rearrangement joins TRBV29-1 to TRBJ2-7; 7 bases match TRBD1. Trimming took 5 bases from V and 2 from J; bases not matched to a gene: 6. Germline assignment: CDR1 SQVTM and CDR2 ANQGSEA. The CDR3 loop spans 13 amino acids. CDR3 amino acids: CSVQTGTAYEQYF. CDR3 nucleotide sequence: TGCAGCGTTCAAACCGGGACAGCCTACGAGCAGTACTTC.

The chain uses TRBV19 and TRBJ1-3; D is uncertain. Germline V gene sequence: CDR1 LNHDA, CDR2 SQIVND (reference sequence). The CDR3 has 12 residues. Trimming removed 9 bases from V and 4 bases from J, with 10 bases in between. The CDR3 region has the DNA TGTGCCAGCGAGACAAACGGAAACACCATATATTTT. Translating it yields CASETNGNTIYF.

V and J are TRBV5-1 and TRBJ1-2; D is possibly TRBD1 (6 bases). CDR1 and CDR2 (germline): SGHRS, YFSETQ. The V end was cut by 1 base, the J end by 3 bases, with 10 bases between. This CDR3 spans 14 amino acids. The CDR3 reads CASSLNRAHYGYTF. In DNA, the CDR3 is TGCGCCAGCAGCTTGAACAGGGCGCACTATGGCTACACCTTC.

CDR3: CASSARLTGGDTGELFF. CDR3 DNA: TGTGCCAGCAGCGCCCGACTAACAGGGGGGGACACCGGGGAGCTGTTTTTT. The chain is built from TRBV6-4 and TRBJ2-2, with TRBD1 as a possible D gene (8 bases). V lost 6 bases and J 3 bases, leaving 20 bases between the germline ends. This CDR3 is built from 17 residues. Per the germline V gene, CDR1 is MRHNA and CDR2 is SNTAGT.

The CDR3 is CASNGNAGPGNTIYF. Written as DNA, the CDR3 is TGCGCCAGCAACGGGAATGCAGGACCTGGAAACACCATATATTTT. This rearrangement joins TRBV4-1 to TRBJ1-3, with D uncertain. V was trimmed by 7 bases and J by 2 bases, leaving 15 bases between them. The CDR3 is made up of 15 amino acids. CDR1 is MGHRA and CDR2 is YSYEKL in the germline V gene.

The chain couples TRBV10-2 to TRBJ2-5; D is uncertain. Trimming removed 6 bases from V and 0 bases from J, with 11 bases in between. The CDR3 loop spans 14 amino acids. Germline values: CDR1 WSHSY, CDR2 SAAADI. The CDR3 nucleotides read TGCGCCAGCAGAGGCCTAGAGTACCAAGAGACCCAGTACTTC. Protein product: CASRGLEYQETQYF.